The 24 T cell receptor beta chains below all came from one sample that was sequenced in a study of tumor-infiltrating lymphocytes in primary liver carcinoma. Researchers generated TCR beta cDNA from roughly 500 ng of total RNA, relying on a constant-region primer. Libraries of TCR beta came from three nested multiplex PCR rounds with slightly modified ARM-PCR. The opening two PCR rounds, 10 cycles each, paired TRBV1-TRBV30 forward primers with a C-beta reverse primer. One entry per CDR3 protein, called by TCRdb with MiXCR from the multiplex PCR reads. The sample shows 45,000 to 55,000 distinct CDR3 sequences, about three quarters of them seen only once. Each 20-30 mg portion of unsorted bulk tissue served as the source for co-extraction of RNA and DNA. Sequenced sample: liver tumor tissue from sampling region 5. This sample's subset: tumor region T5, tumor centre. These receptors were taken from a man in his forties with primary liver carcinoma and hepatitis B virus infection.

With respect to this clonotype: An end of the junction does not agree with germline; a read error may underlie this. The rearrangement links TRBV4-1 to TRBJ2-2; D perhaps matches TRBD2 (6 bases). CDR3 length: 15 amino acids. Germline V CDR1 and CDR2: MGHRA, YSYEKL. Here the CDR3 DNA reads TGCGCCAACAGCCAAGATCACGGGGGAATCGGGGAGCTGCTTTTT. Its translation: CANSQDHGGIGELLF.

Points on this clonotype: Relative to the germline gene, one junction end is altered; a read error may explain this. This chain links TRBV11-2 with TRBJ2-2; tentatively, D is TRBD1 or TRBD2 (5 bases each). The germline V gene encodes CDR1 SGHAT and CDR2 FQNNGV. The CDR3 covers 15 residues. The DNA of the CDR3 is TGTGCCGGCAGCTTACTCAAGGCGGACACCGGGGAGCTATTTTTT. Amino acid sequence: CAGSLLKADTGELFF.

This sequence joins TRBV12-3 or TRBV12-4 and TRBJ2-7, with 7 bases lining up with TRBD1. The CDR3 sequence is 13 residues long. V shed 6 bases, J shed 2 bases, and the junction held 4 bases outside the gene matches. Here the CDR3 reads CASRLGQTYEQYF. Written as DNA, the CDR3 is TGTGCCAGCAGATTGGGACAGACCTACGAGCAGTACTTC.

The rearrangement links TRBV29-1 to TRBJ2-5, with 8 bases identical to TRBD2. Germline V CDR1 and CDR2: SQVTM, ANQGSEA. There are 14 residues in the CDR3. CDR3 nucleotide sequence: TGCATCGTGACCCCGGGGGGGATTCGGGGGACCCAGTACTTC. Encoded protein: CIVTPGGIRGTQYF.

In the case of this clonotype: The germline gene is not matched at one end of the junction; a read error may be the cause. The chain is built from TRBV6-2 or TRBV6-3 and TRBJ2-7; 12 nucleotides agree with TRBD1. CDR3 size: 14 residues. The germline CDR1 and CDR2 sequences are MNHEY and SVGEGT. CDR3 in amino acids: CANSGDRGLYVQYF. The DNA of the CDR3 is TGTGCCAACAGTGGGGACAGGGGGCTCTATGTGCAGTACTTC.

CDR3 loop: CASSLAPQGVYEQYF. DNA of the CDR3: TGTGCCAGCAGCTTAGCGCCACAGGGGGTTTACGAGCAGTACTTC. V usage is TRBV7-2 and J usage is TRBJ2-7; 8 bases agree with TRBD1. CDR1 and CDR2 (germline): SGHTA, FQGNSA. The CDR3 spans 15 residues. V lost 0 bases, J lost 4 bases, and 5 bases stayed unmatched.

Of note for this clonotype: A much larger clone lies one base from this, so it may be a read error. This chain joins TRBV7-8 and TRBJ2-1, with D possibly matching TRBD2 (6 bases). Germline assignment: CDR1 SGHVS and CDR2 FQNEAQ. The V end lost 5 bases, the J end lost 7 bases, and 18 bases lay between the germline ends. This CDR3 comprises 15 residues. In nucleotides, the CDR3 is TGTGCCAGCAGCACCCGGACTATCCGTTGGAATGAGCAGTTCTTC. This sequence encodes CASSTRTIRWNEQFF.

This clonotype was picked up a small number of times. CDR3 nucleotide sequence: TGTGCCAGAAGGTGTGGTGCCGGGACTAGCGGCGACAAAATTACGAACACCGGGGAGCTGTTTTTT. Encoded protein: CARRCGAGTSGDKITNTGELFF. The J gene is TRBJ2-2, the V gene TRBV5-3, with 11 bases fitting TRBD2. TRBV5-3 belongs to the ORF category, with a function that is uncertain. This CDR3 contains 22 residues. With V trimmed by 5 bases and J by 0 bases, 21 bases remained unmatched.

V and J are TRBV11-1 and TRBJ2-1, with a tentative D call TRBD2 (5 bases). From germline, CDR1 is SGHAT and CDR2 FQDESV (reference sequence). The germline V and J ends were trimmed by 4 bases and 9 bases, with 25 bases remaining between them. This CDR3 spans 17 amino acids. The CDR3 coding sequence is TGTGCCAGCAGCTCCCCTCCTGACGGGATGGCCTTTAGTGAGCAGTTCTTC. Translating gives CASSSPPDGMAFSEQFF.

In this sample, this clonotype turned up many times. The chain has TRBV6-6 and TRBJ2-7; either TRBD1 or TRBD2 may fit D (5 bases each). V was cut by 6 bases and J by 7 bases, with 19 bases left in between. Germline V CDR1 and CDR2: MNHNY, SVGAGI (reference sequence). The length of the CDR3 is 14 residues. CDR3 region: CASSPHEGSGEQYF. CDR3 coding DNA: TGTGCCAGCAGCCCCCACGAGGGTTCAGGGGAGCAGTACTTC.

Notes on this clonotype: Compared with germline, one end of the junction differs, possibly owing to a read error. For the CDR3, the DNA is TGTGCCAGCGGTTATTCGGGGCGGGACTACGAACAGTACTTC. The encoded protein is CASGYSGRDYEQYF. The gene calls are TRBV6-9 and TRBJ2-7; 7 nucleotides align to TRBD2. The CDR3 is 14 residues long. Looked up from germline, CDR1 is MNHGY and CDR2 is SVAAGI.

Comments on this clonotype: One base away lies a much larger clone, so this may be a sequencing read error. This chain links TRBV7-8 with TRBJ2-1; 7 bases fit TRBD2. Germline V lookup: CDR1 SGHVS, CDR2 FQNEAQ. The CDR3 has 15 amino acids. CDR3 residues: CANSQAGSSYNEQFF. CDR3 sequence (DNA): TGTGCCAACAGCCAAGCGGGAAGCTCCTACAATGAGCAGTTCTTC.

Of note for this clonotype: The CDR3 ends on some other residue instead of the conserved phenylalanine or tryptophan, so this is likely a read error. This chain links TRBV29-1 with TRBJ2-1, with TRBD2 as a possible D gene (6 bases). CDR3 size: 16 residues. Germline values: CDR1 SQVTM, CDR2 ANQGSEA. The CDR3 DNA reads TGCTGCGTTAGTGCCGGGACTCCAAGCTCCTACAATGAGCAGTTCTTA. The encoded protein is CCVSAGTPSSYNEQFL.

CDR3 sequence (DNA): TGTGCCAGCAGTGGGACTAGCGACACAGATACGCAGTATTTT. Its translation is CASSGTSDTDTQYF. The V and J genes are TRBV6-1 and TRBJ2-3; TRBD2 agrees at 9 bases. V lost 4 bases to trimming and J lost 2 bases; unmatched junction nucleotides: 1. The CDR3 has 14 residues. Germline V gene lookup returns CDR1 MNHNS and CDR2 SASEGT.

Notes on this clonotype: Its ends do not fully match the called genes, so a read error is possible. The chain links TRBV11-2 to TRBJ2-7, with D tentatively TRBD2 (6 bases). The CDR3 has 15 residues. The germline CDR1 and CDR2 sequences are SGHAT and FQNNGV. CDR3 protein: CASRIGGTLPYEQYF. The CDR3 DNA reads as TGTGCTAGCAGAATCGGCGGGACTCTACCCTACGAGCAGTACTTC.

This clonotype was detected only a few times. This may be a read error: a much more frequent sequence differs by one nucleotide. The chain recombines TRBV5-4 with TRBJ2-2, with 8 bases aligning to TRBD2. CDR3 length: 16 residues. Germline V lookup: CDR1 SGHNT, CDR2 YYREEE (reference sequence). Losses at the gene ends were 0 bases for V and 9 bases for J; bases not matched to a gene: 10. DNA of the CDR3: TGTGCCAGCAGCTTGGAGGGCGGGGGGCGAGGCAGGGAGCTGTTTTTT. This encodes CASSLEGGGRGRELFF.

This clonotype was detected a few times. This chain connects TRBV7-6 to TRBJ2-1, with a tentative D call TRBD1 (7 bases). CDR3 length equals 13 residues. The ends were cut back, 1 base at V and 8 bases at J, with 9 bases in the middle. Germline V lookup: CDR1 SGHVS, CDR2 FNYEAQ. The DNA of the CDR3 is TGTGCCAGCAGCTTAGGCAGGGGGGATGAGCAGTTCTTC. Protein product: CASSLGRGDEQFF.

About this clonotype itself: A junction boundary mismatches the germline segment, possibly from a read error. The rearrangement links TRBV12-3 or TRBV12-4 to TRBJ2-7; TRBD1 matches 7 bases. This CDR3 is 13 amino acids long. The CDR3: CSSRLGQSYEQYF. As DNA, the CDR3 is TGTTCCAGCAGGTTGGGACAGTCCTACGAGCAGTACTTC.

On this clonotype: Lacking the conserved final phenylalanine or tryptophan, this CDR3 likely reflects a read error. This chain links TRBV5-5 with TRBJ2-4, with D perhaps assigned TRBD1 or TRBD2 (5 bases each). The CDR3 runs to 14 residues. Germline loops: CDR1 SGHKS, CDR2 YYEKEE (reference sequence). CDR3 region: CVSSLEAGANIQYS. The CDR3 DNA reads TGTGTCAGCAGCCTAGAGGCCGGGGCGAACATTCAGTACTCC.

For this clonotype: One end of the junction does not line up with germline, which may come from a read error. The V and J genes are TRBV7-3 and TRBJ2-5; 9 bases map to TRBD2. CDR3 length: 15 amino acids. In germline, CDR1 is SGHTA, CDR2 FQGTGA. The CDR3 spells CTSSLGGLAQETQYF. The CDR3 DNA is TGTACCAGCAGCTTGGGGGGACTAGCCCAAGAGACCCAGTACTTC. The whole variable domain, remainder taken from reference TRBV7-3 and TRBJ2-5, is GAGVSQTPSNKVTEKGKYVELRCDPISGHTALYWYRQSLGQGPEFLIYFQGTGAADDSGLPNDRFFAVRPEGSVSTLKIQRTERGDSAVYLCTSSLGGLAQETQYFGPGTRLLVL.

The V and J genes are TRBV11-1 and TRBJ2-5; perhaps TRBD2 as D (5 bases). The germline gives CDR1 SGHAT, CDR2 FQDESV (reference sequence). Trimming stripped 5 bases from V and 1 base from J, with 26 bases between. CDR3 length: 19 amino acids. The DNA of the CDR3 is TGTGCCAGCAGCCTGCCCCCGGAGGTCGGGAAGGACTTCCAAGAGACCCAGTACTTC. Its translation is CASSLPPEVGKDFQETQYF. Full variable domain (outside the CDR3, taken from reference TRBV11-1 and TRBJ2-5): EAEVAQSPRYKITEKSQAVAFWCDPISGHATLYWYRQILGQGPELLVQFQDESVVDDSQLPKDRFSAERLKGVDSTLKIQPAELGDSAMYLCASSLPPEVGKDFQETQYFGPGTRLLVL.

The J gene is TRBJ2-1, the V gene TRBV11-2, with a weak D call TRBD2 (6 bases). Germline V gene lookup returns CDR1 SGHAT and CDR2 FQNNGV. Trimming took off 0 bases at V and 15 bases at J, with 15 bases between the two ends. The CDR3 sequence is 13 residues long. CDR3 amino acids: CASSLDVRDGRFF. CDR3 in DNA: TGTGCCAGCAGCTTAGATGTGCGGGATGGGCGGTTCTTC.

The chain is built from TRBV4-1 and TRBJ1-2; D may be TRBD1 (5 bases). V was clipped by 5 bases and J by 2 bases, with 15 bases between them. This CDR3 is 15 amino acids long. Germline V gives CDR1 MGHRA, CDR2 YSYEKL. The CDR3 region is CASSTGHGANYGYTF. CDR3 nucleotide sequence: TGCGCCAGCAGCACAGGACATGGGGCAAACTATGGCTACACCTTC.

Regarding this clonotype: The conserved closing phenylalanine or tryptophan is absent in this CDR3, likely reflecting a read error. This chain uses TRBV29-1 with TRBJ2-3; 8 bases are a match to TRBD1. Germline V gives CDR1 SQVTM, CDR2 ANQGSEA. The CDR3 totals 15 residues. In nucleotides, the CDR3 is TGCAGCGTTGCGTGGGCAGGGGGCATAGGAGATATGCAGTATTCT. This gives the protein CSVAWAGGIGDMQYS.